A single sample gave rise to the 28 T cell receptor beta chains below, sequenced in a study of cytomegalovirus exposure and HLA in healthy donors (dated by TCRdb to between 2016 and 2019). Receptor amplification or capture employed the immunoSEQ multiplex PCR assay. The multiplex PCR relied on a mix of 60 forward primers for TCR Vbeta segments and 13 reverse primers for TCR Jbeta segments. TCRdb took this table from immuneACCESS and kept in-frame rearrangements with V and J called. Such tables lack part of the clones; where checked against another copy, unresolved V genes explain under half of the gap, and the rest is unexplained. The sample profile shows approximately 67,000 clones; over 75% of them were found once. The ten largest clones take up around 10% of the sample. Sequenced material: PBMCs. These receptors came from a woman aged 25 to 39 in good health and CMV-seropositive.

This clone appeared a few times. The chain employs TRBV5-4 and TRBJ1-2, with D possibly TRBD1 on 6 matching bases. V dropped 1 base and J dropped 4 bases, with 11 bases sitting between them. Germline V lookup: CDR1 SGHNT, CDR2 YYREEE (reference sequence). The CDR3 contains 14 residues. CDR3 in amino acids: CASSLLTGTYGYTF. The CDR3 DNA reads TGTGCCAGCAGCTTGCTGACAGGCACCTATGGCTACACCTTC. Full variable domain (missing parts from reference TRBV5-4 and TRBJ1-2): ETGVTQSPTHLIKTRGQQVTLRCSSQSGHNTVSWYQQALGQGPQFIFQYYREEENGRGNFPPRFSGLQFPNYSSELNVNALELDDSALYLCASSLLTGTYGYTFGSGTRLTVV.

This chain links TRBV6-1 with TRBJ2-7; D is possibly TRBD2 (5 bases). The CDR3 has 12 residues. Germline lookup yields CDR1 MNHNS and CDR2 SASEGT. Trimming pared 7 bases from V and 0 bases from J, leaving 7 bases between. The CDR3 loop reads CASIGNSYEQYF. For the CDR3, the DNA is TGTGCCAGCATCGGGAACTCCTACGAGCAGTACTTC.

This clone was recorded only once. In DNA form, the CDR3 reads TGTGCCAGCAAAACAGGGCCCACTGAAGCTTTCTTT. This codes for CASKTGPTEAFF. V usage is TRBV28 and J usage is TRBJ1-1; TRBD1 might be the D (6 bases). Between the trimmed V and J ends, which lost 7 bases and 4 bases, there was a span of 10 bases. CDR3 length: 12 amino acids. The germline V gene has CDR1 MDHEN and CDR2 SYDVKM.

The J gene is TRBJ1-2, the V gene TRBV6-5, with D unclear. Deletions cut 0 bases from V and 7 bases from J, with 15 bases between. The CDR3 spans 15 residues. CDR1 and CDR2 (germline): MNHEY, SVGAGI. CDR3 amino acids: CASSYSRGSGVGYTF. CDR3 sequence (DNA): TGTGCCAGCAGTTACTCGAGAGGGTCTGGGGTTGGCTACACCTTC.

This chain connects TRBV6-6 to TRBJ1-2; TRBD1 matches at 10 bases. Germline values: CDR1 MNHNY, CDR2 SVGAGI (reference sequence). The CDR3 length is 12 residues. V shed 11 bases, J shed 7 bases, and the junction held 7 bases outside the gene matches. CDR3 sequence: CAGGQGLGGYTF. DNA for the CDR3: TGTGCCGGGGGACAGGGGCTAGGTGGCTACACCTTC.

V and J are TRBV28 and TRBJ2-7; 7 positions agree with TRBD2. V was pared by 7 bases and J by 4 bases, with 19 bases of the junction left unmatched. Germline V CDR1 and CDR2: MDHEN, SYDVKM. The length of the CDR3 is 17 residues. In DNA, the CDR3 is TGTGCCAGCACCTCATGGGGGGGTGGCGTTACCGGGTACGAGCAGTACTTC. It encodes CASTSWGGGVTGYEQYF.

This clone was picked up one time. The chain uses TRBV28 and TRBJ2-7; D might be TRBD2 (5 bases). V was cut by 6 bases and J by 0 bases, with 12 bases left in between. In germline, CDR1 is MDHEN, CDR2 SYDVKM. The CDR3 has 14 amino acids. The CDR3 nucleotides are TGTGCCAGCAGGAACCCGGGAAGCTCCTACGAGCAGTACTTC. It codes for CASRNPGSSYEQYF.

The chain joins TRBV2 to TRBJ1-1; perhaps TRBD1 as D (5 bases). The CDR3 is made up of 16 amino acids. The germline V gene has CDR1 SNHLY and CDR2 FYNNEI. Trimming removed 1 base from V and 3 bases from J, with 15 bases in between. The CDR3, as DNA: TGTGCCAGCAGTGAAGGGTTGGGGGGAGGATACACTGAAGCTTTCTTT. The encoded protein is CASSEGLGGGYTEAFF.

The CDR3, as DNA: TGTGCCAGCAGCTCCGTAGCGGGAGATATGGTGAATGAGCAGTTCTTC. Amino acid sequence: CASSSVAGDMVNEQFF. The V and J genes are TRBV7-7 and TRBJ2-1, with 9 bases matching TRBD2. V lost 4 bases to trimming and J lost 7 bases; unmatched junction nucleotides: 11. From germline, CDR1 is SSHAT and CDR2 FNYEAQ (reference sequence). This CDR3 comprises 16 residues.

The CDR3 DNA is TGTGCCAGCAGCCTTCCCCTGGGGGAGGCCTCCTACGAGCAGTACTTC. Amino acids: CASSLPLGEASYEQYF. The J gene is TRBJ2-7, the V gene TRBV7-9; D may be TRBD2 (6 bases). The CDR3 has 16 residues. In germline, CDR1 is SEHNR, CDR2 FQNEAQ (reference sequence). V gave up 5 bases and J gave up 0 bases, with 17 bases separating them.

This chain links TRBV10-1 with TRBJ2-1; 9 bases are shared with TRBD2. Trimming at V came to 7 bases and at J to 5 bases, leaving 18 bases not matched to a gene. CDR3 length: 18 amino acids. Germline CDR1 WNHNN, CDR2 SYGVQD (reference sequence). The CDR3 nucleotides read TGCGCCAGCACCCCCCGACTAGCGGCCTCCAAGGGGAACAATGAGCAGTTCTTC. Residues: CASTPRLAASKGNNEQFF.

J is TRBJ2-2 and V is TRBV18; 7 bases match TRBD2. The germline gives CDR1 KGHSH, CDR2 LQKENI. CDR3 length: 15 amino acids. V dropped 5 bases and J dropped 2; count of bases not matched to a gene: 5. The CDR3 region has the DNA TGTGCCAGCTCATTGGGACTACCAAACACCGGGGAGCTGTTTTTT. Its translation: CASSLGLPNTGELFF.

The chain carries TRBV5-1 and TRBJ2-3, with TRBD1 as a possible D gene (6 bases). The CDR3 is 13 residues long. Germline V lookup: CDR1 SGHRS, CDR2 YFSETQ. The ends were cut back, 4 bases at V and 3 bases at J, with 9 bases in the middle. CDR3 DNA sequence: TGCGCCAGCAGCGCCGACAGGACAGATACGCAGTATTTT. It yields the protein CASSADRTDTQYF. The variable domain in full, completed from reference TRBV5-1 and TRBJ2-3, reads KAGVTQTPRYLIKTRGQQVTLSCSPISGHRSVSWYQQTPGQGLQFLFEYFSETQRNKGNFPGRFSGRQFSNSRSEMNVSTLELGDSALYLCASSADRTDTQYFGPGTRLTVL.

This chain links TRBV5-1 with TRBJ1-1; D remains unclear. V was clipped by 1 base and J by 0 bases, with 4 bases between them. The germline CDR1 and CDR2 sequences are SGHRS and YFSETQ. This CDR3 has 13 amino acids. The DNA of the CDR3 is TGCGCCAGCAGCTTGAGAGTGAACACTGAAGCTTTCTTT. Translated: CASSLRVNTEAFF.

The chain couples TRBV10-3 to TRBJ1-1, with a weak D call TRBD1 (5 bases). The CDR3 runs to 15 residues. Germline V gene lookup returns CDR1 ENHRY and CDR2 SYGVKD. The V end lost 5 bases, the J end lost 0 bases, and 13 bases lay between the germline ends. This CDR3 reads CAISPGGSMNTEAFF. The CDR3 DNA follows: TGTGCCATCAGTCCGGGGGGATCTATGAACACTGAAGCTTTCTTT.

The rearrangement joins TRBV27 to TRBJ1-1; D perhaps matches TRBD1 (5 bases). The CDR3 loop spans 19 amino acids. Germline-derived CDR1 and CDR2 are MNHEY and SMNVEV (reference sequence). Trimming took 5 bases from V and 1 from J, leaving 26 bases between them. DNA for the CDR3: TGTGCCAGCAGTGAGTCGCGGGGGGGGTTTCGGATCCGGAACACTGAAGCTTTCTTT. It yields the protein CASSESRGGFRIRNTEAFF.

In this sample, this clone turned up once. CDR3 protein: CASSPGTVGEQFF. The CDR3 bases are TGTGCCAGCTCACCGGGGACTGTTGGTGAGCAGTTCTTC. The chain links TRBV18 to TRBJ2-1, with D possibly matching TRBD2 (6 bases). The CDR3 runs to 13 residues. Between the trimmed V and J ends, which lost 3 bases and 9 bases, there was a span of 12 bases. From germline, CDR1 is KGHSH and CDR2 LQKENI.

This chain links TRBV27 with TRBJ1-1, with 9 bases fitting TRBD1. With V trimmed by 7 bases and J by 4 bases, 13 bases remained unmatched. The germline V gene has CDR1 MNHEY and CDR2 SMNVEV (reference sequence). This CDR3 has 16 residues. DNA of the CDR3: TGTGCCAGCACCGGGACAGGGAGAGTCATCGGCACTGAAGCTTTCTTT. Translating gives CASTGTGRVIGTEAFF.

The J gene is TRBJ2-1, the V gene TRBV19; TRBD2 matches at 9 bases. The CDR3 spans 14 residues. Unmatched junction bases numbered 6, after V lost 3 bases and J lost 9 bases. In germline, CDR1 is LNHDA, CDR2 SQIVND (reference sequence). DNA of the CDR3: TGTGCCAGTAGTATTATTAGCGGGAGCGGTGAGCAGTTCTTC. Translated, it gives CASSIISGSGEQFF.

The chain joins TRBV9 to TRBJ1-1; D is ambiguous. CDR1 and CDR2 (germline): SGDLS, YYNGEE. Trimming removed 0 bases from V and 3 bases from J, with 9 bases in between. This CDR3 has 14 residues. CDR3 in DNA: TGTGCCAGCAGCGTAGTCGGAGGTTACACTGAAGCTTTCTTT. Protein sequence: CASSVVGGYTEAFF.

This clone occurred a few times. The rearrangement joins TRBV28 to TRBJ1-4, with a weak D call TRBD1 (6 bases). Trimming removed 3 bases from V and 6 bases from J, with 8 bases in between. Germline-derived CDR1 and CDR2 are MDHEN and SYDVKM. This CDR3 region has 13 residues. As DNA, the CDR3 is TGTGCCAGCAGTTTCGAGGGGGATGAAAAACTGTTTTTT. Translated: CASSFEGDEKLFF.

The chain carries TRBV28 and TRBJ2-3, with D uncertain. The CDR3 has 18 amino acids. Trimming cost V 3 bases and J 2 bases, with 21 bases left between them. The germline CDR1 and CDR2 sequences are MDHEN and SYDVKM. The CDR3 coding sequence is TGTGCCAGCAGTTTTGCAACAGCACTCCGGCTACTCACAGATACGCAGTATTTT. As protein: CASSFATALRLLTDTQYF.

The rearrangement links TRBV5-1 to TRBJ2-2, with 7 bases lining up with TRBD1. There are 15 residues in the CDR3. Trimming cost V 4 bases and J 5 bases; bases outside gene matches: 8. Germline CDR1 reads SGHRS; CDR2 reads YFSETQ. The CDR3 coding sequence is TGCGCCAGCAGCGAGCAGGGGGTGGAAACCGGGGAGCTGTTTTTT. Encoded protein: CASSEQGVETGELFF.

This sequence joins TRBV19 and TRBJ1-3; D unresolved. The CDR3 length is 13 residues. Trimming took 10 bases from V and 3 from J, leaving 13 bases between them. Per the germline V gene, CDR1 is LNHDA and CDR2 is SQIVND (reference sequence). The CDR3 coding sequence is TGTGCCACCTCGGTAGCCCATGGAAACACCATATATTTT. It encodes CATSVAHGNTIYF.

The chain couples TRBV18 to TRBJ2-7, with D unresolved. CDR1 is KGHSH and CDR2 is LQKENI in the germline V gene. Deletions cut 2 bases from V and 7 bases from J, with 15 bases between. The CDR3 runs 14 residues. This chain's CDR3 is CASSPNSLTQEQYF. As DNA, the CDR3 is TGTGCCAGCTCACCAAACAGCCTTACGCAGGAGCAGTACTTC.

The chain employs TRBV7-9 and TRBJ2-7; 7 bases map to TRBD2. The J segment lost 3 bases and the V segment lost 1 base, leaving 12 bases of the junction unmatched. Germline CDR1 reads SEHNR; CDR2 reads FQNEAQ (reference sequence). The CDR3 spans 17 residues. The CDR3 sequence: CASSLGPGGGLNYEQYF. The DNA of the CDR3 is TGTGCCAGCAGCTTAGGCCCGGGGGGTGGCTTGAACTACGAGCAGTACTTC.

The V and J genes are TRBV25-1 and TRBJ2-1; 8 nucleotides agree with TRBD2. Trimming cost V 1 base and J 0 bases; bases outside gene matches: 2. The CDR3 totals 16 residues. Germline values: CDR1 MGHDK, CDR2 SYGVNS. CDR3 region: CASSESSGSSYNEQFF. CDR3 bases: TGTGCCAGCAGTGAATCCAGCGGGAGCTCCTACAATGAGCAGTTCTTC.

This clone was picked up one time. V and J are TRBV7-2 and TRBJ2-3; perhaps TRBD2 as D (6 bases). V was cut by 5 bases and J by 4 bases, with 13 bases left in between. Germline V gene lookup returns CDR1 SGHTA and CDR2 FQGNSA. CDR3 length: 14 amino acids. Here the CDR3 DNA reads TGTGCCAGCAGCCCCTTGGGGGGAGCAGATACGCAGTATTTT. Translation gives CASSPLGGADTQYF. The full variable domain, with the rest looked up from reference TRBV7-2 and TRBJ2-3, is GAGVSQSPSNKVTEKGKDVELRCDPISGHTALYWYRQSLGQGLEFLIYFQGNSAPDKSGLPSDRFSAERTGGSVSTLTIQRTQQEDSAVYLCASSPLGGADTQYFGPGTRLTVL.